This entry concerns a single T cell receptor (beta chain). The data belong to a study of control samples from healthy donors and cancer patients. The repertoire was sequenced with immunoSEQ multiplex PCR; TCRdb's copy has only in-frame clones and lacks some. Of fewer than 200,000 clones in the sample, approximately 94% are singletons; the top ten hold around 13%. The CDR3 length is 16 residues. From germline, CDR1 is MNHEY and CDR2 SVGAGI. The ends were cut back, 0 bases at V and 0 bases at J, with 11 bases in the middle. Sequencing used PBMCs. The chain recombines TRBV6-5 with TRBJ1-2; D is unresolved. This receptor was obtained from a man aged 60 to 75 with colorectal cancer. This CDR3 reads CASSYSGLSPNYGYTF. The DNA of the CDR3 is TGTGCCAGCAGTTACTCCGGACTATCACCTAACTATGGCTACACCTTC.